A selection of T cell receptor beta chains follows, all from one sample in a study of blood T cell repertoires in COVID-19. Sequenced by immunoSEQ multiplex PCR; TCRdb stores in-frame clones only, minus some. The sample includes under 200,000 clones, 90% of them seen just once. Material: peripheral blood. Receptors originate from a man aged 45-65 years with acute or convalescent COVID-19. Each CDR3 is given with its conserved first and last residue. Each record gives: clone size, V gene, D gene, J gene, CDR3 DNA, CDR3 protein. D genes are given only for firm matches. Clone size is given for some rows only: seen once, a few or many times, or a class if the clone is expanded.

clone_size: few; v_call: TRBV27; d_call: NA; j_call: TRBJ1-2; cdr3_nt: TGTGCCAGCAGTCCCTTACTGGGGGGGGCAGATAGAGGCTACACCTTC; cdr3_aa: CASSPLLGGADRGYTF
clone_size: NA; v_call: TRBV27; d_call: TRBD1; j_call: TRBJ2-1; cdr3_nt: TGTGCCAGCAGTGCCAGGACAGGGTCGGGCAGTGAGCAGTTCTTC; cdr3_aa: CASSARTGSGSEQFF
clone_size: once; v_call: TRBV11-2; d_call: TRBD1; j_call: TRBJ1-2; cdr3_nt: TGTGCCAGCAGCTTGGACAGGGGAGTCTATGGCTACACCTTC; cdr3_aa: CASSLDRGVYGYTF
clone_size: NA; v_call: TRBV11-3; d_call: NA; j_call: TRBJ2-2; cdr3_nt: TGTGCCAGCAGCTCGGACTCGGTCGGTGAGCTGTTTTTT; cdr3_aa: CASSSDSVGELFF
clone_size: NA; v_call: TRBV4-3; d_call: NA; j_call: TRBJ1-2; cdr3_nt: TGCGCCAGCAGCCAAGATGCGGGCAGTTTCTATGGCTACACCTTC; cdr3_aa: CASSQDAGSFYGYTF
clone_size: NA; v_call: TRBV21-1; d_call: NA; j_call: TRBJ2-5; cdr3_nt: TGTGCCAGCAGCCATGACTATCTCCAACAAGAGACCCAGTACTTC; cdr3_aa: CASSHDYLQQETQYF
clone_size: NA; v_call: TRBV7-8; d_call: TRBD1; j_call: TRBJ1-4; cdr3_nt: TGTGCCAGCAGCTTAGGGACAGGGGGCGCGGAAAAACTGTTTTTT; cdr3_aa: CASSLGTGGAEKLFF
clone_size: NA; v_call: TRBV27; d_call: NA; j_call: TRBJ2-7; cdr3_nt: TGTGCCAGCAGTTTAGTGGACAGTTCCTACGAGCAGTACTTC; cdr3_aa: CASSLVDSSYEQYF
clone_size: NA; v_call: TRBV15; d_call: TRBD1; j_call: TRBJ2-3; cdr3_nt: TGTGCCACCAGCAACGACAGGGGGCGCGGCACAGATACGCAGTATTTT; cdr3_aa: CATSNDRGRGTDTQYF
clone_size: once; v_call: TRBV6-5; d_call: TRBD1; j_call: TRBJ1-1; cdr3_nt: TGTGCCAGCACCCTCAGACAGGGGAACACTGAAGCTTTCTTT; cdr3_aa: CASTLRQGNTEAFF
clone_size: NA; v_call: TRBV7-9; d_call: TRBD1; j_call: TRBJ1-2; cdr3_nt: TGTGCCAGCAGCGACTCACAGGGGAGACGGGACTATGGCTACACCTTC; cdr3_aa: CASSDSQGRRDYGYTF